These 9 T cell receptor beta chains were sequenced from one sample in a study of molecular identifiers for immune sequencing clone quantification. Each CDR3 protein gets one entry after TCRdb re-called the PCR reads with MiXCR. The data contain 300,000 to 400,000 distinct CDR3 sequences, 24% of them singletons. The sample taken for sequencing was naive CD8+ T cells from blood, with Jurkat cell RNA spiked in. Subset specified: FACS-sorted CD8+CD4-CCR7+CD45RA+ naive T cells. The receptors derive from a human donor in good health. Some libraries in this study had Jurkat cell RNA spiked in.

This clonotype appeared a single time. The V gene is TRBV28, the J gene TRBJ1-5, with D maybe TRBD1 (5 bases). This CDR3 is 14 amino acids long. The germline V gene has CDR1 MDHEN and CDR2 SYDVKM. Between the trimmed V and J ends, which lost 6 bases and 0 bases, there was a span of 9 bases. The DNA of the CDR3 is TGTGCCAGCAGAGGGGCAGGTAGCAATCAGCCCCAGCATTTT. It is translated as CASRGAGSNQPQHF.

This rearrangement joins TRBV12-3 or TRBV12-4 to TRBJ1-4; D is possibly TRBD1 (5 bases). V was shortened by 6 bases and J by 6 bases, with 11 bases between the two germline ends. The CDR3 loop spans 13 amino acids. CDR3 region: CASSPAGDEKLFF. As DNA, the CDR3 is TGTGCCAGCAGCCCCGCGGGGGATGAAAAACTGTTTTTT.

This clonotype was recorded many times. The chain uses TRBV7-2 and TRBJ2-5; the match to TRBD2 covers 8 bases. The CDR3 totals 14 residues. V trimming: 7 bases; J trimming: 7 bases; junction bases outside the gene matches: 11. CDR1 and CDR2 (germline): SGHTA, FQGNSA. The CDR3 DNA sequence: TGTGCCAGCACCAGCGGGGGATCCAGGGGGACCCAGTACTTC. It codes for CASTSGGSRGTQYF.

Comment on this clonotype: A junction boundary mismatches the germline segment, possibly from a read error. The CDR3 bases are TGTGCCGGCAGCCGGGAACCGAACACTGAAGCTTTCTTT. Amino acids: CAGSREPNTEAFF. The J gene is TRBJ1-1, the V gene TRBV3-1; no firm D call. The germline CDR1 and CDR2 sequences are LGHDT and YNNKEL (reference sequence). CDR3 size: 13 residues.

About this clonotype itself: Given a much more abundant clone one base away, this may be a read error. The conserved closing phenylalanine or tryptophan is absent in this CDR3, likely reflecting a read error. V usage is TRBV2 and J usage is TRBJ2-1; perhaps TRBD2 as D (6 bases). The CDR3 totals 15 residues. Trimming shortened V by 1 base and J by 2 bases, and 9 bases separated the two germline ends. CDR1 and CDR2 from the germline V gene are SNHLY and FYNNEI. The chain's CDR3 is CASSEGSSAYNEQFL. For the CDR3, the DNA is TGTGCCAGCAGTGAAGGTTCTAGCGCCTACAATGAGCAGTTCCTC.

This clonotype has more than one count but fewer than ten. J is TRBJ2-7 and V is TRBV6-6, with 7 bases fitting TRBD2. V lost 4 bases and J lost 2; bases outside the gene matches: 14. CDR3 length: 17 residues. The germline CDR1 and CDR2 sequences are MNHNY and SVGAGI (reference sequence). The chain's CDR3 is CASSFISLGGSPYEQYF. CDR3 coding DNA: TGTGCCAGCAGTTTCATTTCTTTAGGCGGGAGCCCCTACGAGCAGTACTTC.

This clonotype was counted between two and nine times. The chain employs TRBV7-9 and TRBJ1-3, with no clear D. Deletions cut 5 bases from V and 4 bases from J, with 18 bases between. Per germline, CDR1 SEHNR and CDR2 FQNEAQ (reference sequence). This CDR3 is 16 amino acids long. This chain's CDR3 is CASSPESVLVGNTIYF. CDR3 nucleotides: TGTGCCAGCAGCCCCGAATCAGTTTTGGTCGGAAACACCATATATTTT.

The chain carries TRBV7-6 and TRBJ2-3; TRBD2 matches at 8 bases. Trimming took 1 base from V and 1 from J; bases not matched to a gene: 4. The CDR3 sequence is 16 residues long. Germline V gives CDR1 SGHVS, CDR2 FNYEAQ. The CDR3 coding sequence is TGTGCCAGCAGCTTAGAAGCGGGGGTGCGCACAGATACGCAGTATTTT. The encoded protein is CASSLEAGVRTDTQYF. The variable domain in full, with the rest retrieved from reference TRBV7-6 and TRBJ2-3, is GAGVSQSPRYKVTKRGQDVALRCDPISGHVSLYWYRQALGQGPEFLTYFNYEAQQDKSGLPNDRFSAERPEGSISTLTIQRTEQRDSAMYRCASSLEAGVRTDTQYFGPGTRLTVL.

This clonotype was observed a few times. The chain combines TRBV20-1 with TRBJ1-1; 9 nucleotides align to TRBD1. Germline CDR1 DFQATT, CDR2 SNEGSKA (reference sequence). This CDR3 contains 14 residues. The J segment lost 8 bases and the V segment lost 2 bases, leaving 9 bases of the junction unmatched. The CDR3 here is CSARQGTGWGEAFF. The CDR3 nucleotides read TGCAGTGCTAGACAGGGGACAGGGTGGGGGGAAGCTTTCTTT.